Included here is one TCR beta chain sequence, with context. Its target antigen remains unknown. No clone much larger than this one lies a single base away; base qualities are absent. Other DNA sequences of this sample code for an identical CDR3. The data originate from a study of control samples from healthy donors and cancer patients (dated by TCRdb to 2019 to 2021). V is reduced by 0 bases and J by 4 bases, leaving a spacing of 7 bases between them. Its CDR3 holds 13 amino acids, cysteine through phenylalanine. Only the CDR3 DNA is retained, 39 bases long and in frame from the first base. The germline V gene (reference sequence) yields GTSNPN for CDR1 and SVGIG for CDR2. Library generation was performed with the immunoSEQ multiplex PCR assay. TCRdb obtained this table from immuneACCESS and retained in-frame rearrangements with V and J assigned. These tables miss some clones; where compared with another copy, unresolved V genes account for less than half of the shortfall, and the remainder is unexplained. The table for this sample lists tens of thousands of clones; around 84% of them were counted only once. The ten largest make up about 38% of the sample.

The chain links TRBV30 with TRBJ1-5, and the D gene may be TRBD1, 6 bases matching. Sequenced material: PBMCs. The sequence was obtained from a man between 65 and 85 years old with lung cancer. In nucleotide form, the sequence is TGTGCCTGGAGTGTGCAGGGGAATCAGCCCCAGCATTTT. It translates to CAWSVQGNQPQHF.